This T cell receptor (beta chain) was recorded in a study of blood T cell repertoires in COVID-19. About the research overall: Acute-phase and convalescent COVID-19 samples originated in the United States, Italy and Spain. PBMCs, B-cell-depleted T cells, or T cells were the source of the cDNA or gDNA that made up the material.

Per the study methods: Amplified reference gene primers provided the basis for estimating nucleated cell counts. Clones were sequenced by immunoSEQ multiplex PCR, and TCRdb holds only the in-frame ones, with some missing. V, J and clone size are those of that table, while D and trimming were read from the DNA. Among about half a million clones, roughly 85% were seen once, and the ten largest hold about 3.2%. A note on this clone: Possible read error: a much larger clone is one base away.

CDR1 is SGHTA, CDR2 FQGNSA, per germline. This CDR3 comprises 13 residues. This chain connects TRBV7-2 to TRBJ1-1; D gene uncertain. The TCR comes from a human donor in a cohort sampled during active COVID-19. Sequencing was performed on peripheral blood. The CDR3 loop is CASSLTENIEAFF. CDR3 sequence (DNA): TGTGCCAGCAGCTTAACAGAGAACATTGAAGCTTTCTTT.